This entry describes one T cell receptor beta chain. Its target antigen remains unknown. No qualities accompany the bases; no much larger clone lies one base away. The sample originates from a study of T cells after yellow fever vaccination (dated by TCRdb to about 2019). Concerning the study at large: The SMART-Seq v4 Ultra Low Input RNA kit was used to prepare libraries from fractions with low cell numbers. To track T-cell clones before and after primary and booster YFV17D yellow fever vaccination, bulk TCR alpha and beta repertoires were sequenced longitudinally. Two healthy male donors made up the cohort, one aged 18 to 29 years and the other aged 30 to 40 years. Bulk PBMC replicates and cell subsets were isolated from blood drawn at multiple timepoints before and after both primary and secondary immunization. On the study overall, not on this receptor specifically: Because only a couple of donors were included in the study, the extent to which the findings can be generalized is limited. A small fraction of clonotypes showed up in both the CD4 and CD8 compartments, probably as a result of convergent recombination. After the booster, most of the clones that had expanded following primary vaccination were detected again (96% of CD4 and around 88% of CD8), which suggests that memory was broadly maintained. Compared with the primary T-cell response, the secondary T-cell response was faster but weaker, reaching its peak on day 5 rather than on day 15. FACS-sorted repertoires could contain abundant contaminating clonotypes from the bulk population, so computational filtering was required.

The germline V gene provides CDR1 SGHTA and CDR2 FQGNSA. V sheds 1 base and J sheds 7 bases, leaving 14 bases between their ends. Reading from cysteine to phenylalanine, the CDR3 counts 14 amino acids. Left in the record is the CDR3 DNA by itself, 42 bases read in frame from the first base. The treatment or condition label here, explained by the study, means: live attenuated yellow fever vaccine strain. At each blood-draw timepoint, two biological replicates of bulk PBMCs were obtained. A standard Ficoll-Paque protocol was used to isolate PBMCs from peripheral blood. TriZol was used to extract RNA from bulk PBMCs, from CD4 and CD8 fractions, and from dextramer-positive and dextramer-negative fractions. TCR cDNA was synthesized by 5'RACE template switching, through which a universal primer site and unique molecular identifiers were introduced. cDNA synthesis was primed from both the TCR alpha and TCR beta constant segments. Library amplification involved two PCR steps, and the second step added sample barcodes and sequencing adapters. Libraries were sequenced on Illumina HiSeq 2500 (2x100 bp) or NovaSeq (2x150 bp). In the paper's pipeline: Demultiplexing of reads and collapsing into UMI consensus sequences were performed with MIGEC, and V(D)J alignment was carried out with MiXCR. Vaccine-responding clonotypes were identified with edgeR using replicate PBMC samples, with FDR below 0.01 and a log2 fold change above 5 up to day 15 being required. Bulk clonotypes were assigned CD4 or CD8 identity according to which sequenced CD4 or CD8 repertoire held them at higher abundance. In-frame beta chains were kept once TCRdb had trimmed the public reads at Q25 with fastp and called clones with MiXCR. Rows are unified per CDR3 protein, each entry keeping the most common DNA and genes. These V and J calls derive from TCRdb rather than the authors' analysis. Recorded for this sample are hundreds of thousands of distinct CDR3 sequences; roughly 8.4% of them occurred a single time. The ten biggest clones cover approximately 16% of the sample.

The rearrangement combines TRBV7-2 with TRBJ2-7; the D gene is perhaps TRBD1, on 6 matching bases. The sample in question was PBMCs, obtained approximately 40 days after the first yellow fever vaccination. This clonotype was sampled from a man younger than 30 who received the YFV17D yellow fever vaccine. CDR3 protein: CASSLVGQRNEQYF. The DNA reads TGTGCCAGCAGCTTAGTTGGACAGAGGAATGAGCAGTACTTC.